These 7 T cell receptor beta chains were sequenced from one sample in a study of cytomegalovirus exposure and HLA in healthy donors. 13 Jbeta primers and 60 Vbeta primers were used for the PCR. Sequenced by immunoSEQ multiplex PCR; TCRdb stores in-frame clones only, minus some. The profile shows about 97,000 clones, roughly 71% of them singletons. Sequenced material: PBMCs. The receptors here all came from a man aged 45-60 years in good health and CMV-seronegative.

This clone was seen a few times. This chain uses TRBV7-6 with TRBJ2-7, with 10 bases matching TRBD1. Germline V gene sequence: CDR1 SGHVS, CDR2 FNYEAQ. J was trimmed by 6 bases and V by 1 base; bases with no gene match: 0. The CDR3 runs to 13 residues. The CDR3 sequence is CASSLGDRGEQYF. The CDR3 DNA reads as TGTGCCAGCAGCTTAGGGGACAGGGGCGAGCAGTACTTC. Filled out from reference TRBV7-6 and TRBJ2-7, the complete variable domain reads GAGVSQSPRYKVTKRGQDVALRCDPISGHVSLYWYRQALGQGPEFLTYFNYEAQQDKSGLPNDRFSAERPEGSISTLTIQRTEQRDSAMYRCASSLGDRGEQYFGPGTRLTVT.

The J gene is TRBJ1-1, the V gene TRBV6-5; TRBD1 aligns across 7 bases. The junction had 7 bases not matched to a gene; V was cut back by 2 bases and J by 1 base. The CDR3 loop spans 16 amino acids. CDR1 and CDR2 (germline): MNHEY, SVGAGI. CDR3 region: CASSYISTGPNTEAFF. The CDR3, as DNA: TGTGCCAGCAGTTACATTTCGACAGGGCCGAACACTGAAGCTTTCTTT.

The gene calls are TRBV28 and TRBJ1-1, with D unclear. Per the germline V gene, CDR1 is MDHEN and CDR2 is SYDVKM. Trimming cost V 3 bases and J 0 bases, with 5 bases left between them. There are 13 residues in the CDR3. The CDR3 DNA follows: TGTGCCAGCAGTTTCCCTATGAACACTGAAGCTTTCTTT. Translated: CASSFPMNTEAFF.

For the CDR3, the DNA is TGTGCCAGCAGTTTACCGGGAGCTAACTATGGCTACACCTTC. It translates to CASSLPGANYGYTF. The chain joins TRBV28 to TRBJ1-2; no firm D call. Trimming left V 2 bases short and J 0 bases short, with 7 bases between. The CDR3 runs 14 residues. CDR1 MDHEN and CDR2 SYDVKM come from the germline V gene.

This clone showed up just a few times. J is TRBJ2-7 and V is TRBV6-1; D is perhaps TRBD1 (6 bases). V lost 8 bases and J lost 3, with 17 bases in between. Germline V lookup: CDR1 MNHNS, CDR2 SASEGT. The CDR3 runs to 14 residues. The CDR3 loop reads CASGWWGRGYEQYF. In nucleotides, the CDR3 is TGTGCCAGCGGATGGTGGGGGCGAGGCTACGAGCAGTACTTC.

This chain connects TRBV28 to TRBJ2-7, with D perhaps TRBD1 (6 bases). Germline loops: CDR1 MDHEN, CDR2 SYDVKM. V gave up 1 base and J gave up 9 bases, with 10 bases separating them. The CDR3 sequence is 12 residues long. The CDR3 DNA sequence: TGTGCCAGCAGTTTATACAGCAGGGGGCAGTACTTC. Its protein is CASSLYSRGQYF.

The genes are TRBV7-2 and TRBJ1-2, with a possible D match to TRBD1 (6 bases). Looked up from germline, CDR1 is SGHTA and CDR2 is FQGNSA. The V gene lost 2 bases and the J gene lost 7 bases, with 20 bases spanning the gap. The CDR3 totals 16 residues. The CDR3 loop is CASSLSLGAGTGGYTF. DNA of the CDR3: TGTGCCAGCAGCTTATCGTTGGGGGCAGGGACGGGTGGCTACACCTTC.